The sequence of this T cell receptor beta chain was determined in a study of identical twins (dated by TCRdb to 2015 to 2016). Study-wide context: To test whether fetal clonotypes persist, this study deep-sequenced TCR alpha and beta repertoires from monozygotic twins, from unrelated adults of various ages, and from cord blood. To rule out contamination, replicate twin experiments were performed at different times with different library preparation protocols.

For this clonotype: Its specific antigen is unknown. Per-nucleotide qualities are absent, and no much larger clonotype sits a single base away.

The paper as a whole reports these results and caveats: Zero-insertion analyses could be partly confounded by invariant T cells such as MAIT and iNKT, although diverse VJ usage argued against such confounding for most clonotypes. Compared with coincidental sharing between unrelated individuals, out-of-frame TCR alpha sequences shared between twins showed an excess of sequences with low generation probability. Because the same donors could not be followed over many years, conclusions were based on cross-sectional statistical analysis. In monozygotic twins, out-of-frame TCR alpha sharing was systematically underestimated by recombination models, although the models agreed with sharing between unrelated individuals. Fewer insertions were carried by abundant cord blood beta clonotypes; a weaker similar trend was observed in young adult naive repertoires, while no such trend was observed in memory repertoires. Excess twin sharing in beta out-of-frame sequences was weaker because fewer shared sequences lowered the signal-to-noise ratio.

The CDR3 contains 15 residues, cysteine and phenylalanine counted. Only the CDR3 portion is preserved as DNA: 45 bases, with reading frame beginning at the first base. CDR1 and CDR2, per the germline V gene (reference sequence), are MNHEY and SMNVEV. The junction carries 18 bases between V and J, which are trimmed by 5 bases and 4 bases respectively. Every donor was a healthy Caucasian. The twin cohort comprised three pairs of female monozygotic twins, all aged roughly 18 to 30 years. Peripheral blood mononuclear cells were used as the source from which RNA for TCR libraries was isolated. Preparation of the library involved 5' RACE. The sample was run on an Illumina HiSeq 2000. A universal primer binding site was added through template switching, and the final cDNA carried a unique molecular identifier so that TCR cDNA molecules could be counted accurately. Specific primers in the conserved constant-segment region were used to synthesize first-strand cDNA for the TCR alpha and beta chains. To control for contamination, every cDNA library carried two barcodes: a SMART-Mk sample barcode plus Illumina barcodes. TruSeq adapter sequences, together with Illumina sample barcodes, were added in two successive PCR steps. Sequencing of the TCR alpha and beta cDNA libraries was done on the Illumina HiSeq platform using custom primers. Concerning the study's data processing: MiGEC processed the raw reads to extract unique molecular identifiers, while MiXCR was used to determine the CDR3 positions. For each individual, recombination models were inferred using an EM algorithm with the repgenHMM and IGoR tools. The tcR package in R was used for shared clonotype analysis, with sharing normalized by the product of cloneset sizes. To study raw recombination free of thymic and clonal selection effects, out-of-frame nonproductive sequences were analyzed. The public reads were reanalyzed by TCRdb: fastp trimming at Q25, MiXCR alignment, in-frame beta chains only. One record per CDR3 amino acid sequence lists the most common genes and DNA. Clone size and V and J calls follow TCRdb, not the original study. The sample table contains roughly 690,000 distinct CDR3 sequences; only one count was recorded for 21% of them. The top ten clonotypes cover 4% to 4.5% of the sample.

The same sample was also studied in work on T cells expressing NK-cell markers. Reported in the second study: In sorted CD3+CD56+NKG2C+, CD3+CD56+NKG2C- and CD3+CD56-NKG2C+ T-cell subsets from eight or nine donors, TCR beta-chain repertoires were profiled. Seven of the eight sequenced donors were HCMV-seropositive and one was HCMV-seronegative. To restrict sorting to alphabetaTCR-expressing T cells, an anti-gammadeltaTCR antibody was added in several experiments. In several donors, the dominant CD3+CD56+NKG2C+ clonotypes ranked among the top 10 CD8+ clonotypes, making up roughly 1.0-7.0% of CD8+ T cells. Those dominant clonotypes were again the most abundant among CD3+CD56-NKG2C+ cells in a few donors, at 28.3-60.1%. It remained unclear whether the expanded NKG2C-expressing T cell clones were specific for HCMV antigens. Randomly selected healthy volunteers, three men and five women, were used as the eight sequenced donors. To determine HCMV serostatus, a commercial ELISA kit was used to detect HCMV-specific IgG in serum. For six donors, unsorted PBMC were also used to sequence bulk peripheral blood T-cell repertoires. MIGEC was used to demultiplex reads and group reads by UMI, and MiTCR was used to assemble and quantify clonotypes. Only TCR cDNA sequences supported by at least two reads were kept to exclude erroneous sequences. The tcR package was used for downstream repertoire analysis, and clonotypes were matched between fractions using CDR3 nucleotide sequence together with V segment. VDJmatch was used to annotate antigen specificity against VDJdb, with one amino acid substitution allowed in CDR3.

The sequence is built from TRBV27 and TRBJ2-7, with TRBD2 as a weak D call on 5 bases. The origin of this receptor is a young woman in good health. Sequenced sample: PBMCs. For the CDR3, the sequence is CASSHRTGRVYEQYF. The DNA sequence is as follows: TGTGCCAGCAGTCACCGGACGGGAAGGGTATACGAGCAGTACTTC.